The clone carrying this TCR beta chain was counted many times. What it binds is unknown. A universal primer binding site was introduced by template switching. The final cDNA contained unique molecular identifiers. TCRdb processed the 5' RACE reads anew with MiXCR; each CDR3 protein has one entry. The sample yields about 520,000 distinct CDR3 sequences, 20% to 25% seen once. These data originate in a study of identical twins. General study findings and limits: The authors noted that invariant MAIT and iNKT cells could partly confound zero-insertion analyses.

Germline V gene lookup returns CDR1 DFQATT and CDR2 SNEGSKA (reference sequence). CDR3 length: 15 residues. V shed 3 bases and J shed 6 bases, with 21 bases lying between them. These same records also appear under a second study, on T cells expressing NK-cell markers. According to that study: Topping the CD3+CD56-NKG2C+ fraction as well were these clonotypes, in a handful of donors.

The chain uses TRBV20-1 and TRBJ2-7, with D perhaps matching TRBD1 (5 bases). The sequencing input was CD4+ T cells sorted from blood. The receptor comes from a woman between 18 and 29 years old in good health. The CDR3 nucleotides read TGCAGTGCTAGGGGGATCGGGCAGGGAATACCCGAGCAGTACTTC. Its translation is CSARGIGQGIPEQYF.